This is a list of T cell receptor beta chains from one sample in a study of shared clonotypes between healthy human individuals. Using immunoSEQ multiplex PCR, the repertoire was profiled, and TCRdb retains in-frame clones only, with some absent. The data show about 2 million clones, over 85% seen once. Input material: naive CD4+ T cells sorted from blood. All receptors come from a man aged 18 to 30 in good health. Both conserved end residues are part of each CDR3. D genes are given only for firm matches. The size entry is marked missing in some rows and otherwise reads once, few, many or a size class.

>NA|TRBV28|once|TRBJ1-2
TGTGCCAGCAGTTTCGAAGTCTATGGCTACACCTTC
CASSFEVYGYTF
>NA|TRBV19|NA|TRBJ1-2
TGTGCCAGTAGTCAATATAAAAGGGATGGCTACACCTTC
CASSQYKRDGYTF
>NA|TRBV10-1|NA|TRBJ2-2
TGCGCCAGCAGTGAGCTCGAGACCGGGGAGCTGTTTTTT
CASSELETGELFF
>NA|TRBV5-1|once|TRBJ1-2
TGCGCCAGCAGCTTAGAAGTCGCCTATGGCTACACCTTC
CASSLEVAYGYTF
>TRBD1|TRBV2|NA|TRBJ1-4
TGTGCCAGCACTCGAGACAGGGGTACTAATGAAAAACTGTTTTTT
CASTRDRGTNEKLFF
>TRBD1|TRBV5-8|NA|TRBJ1-2
TGTGCCAGCGCCTCTCGGACAGGGAAAACTAACTATGGCTACACCTTC
CASASRTGKTNYGYTF
>TRBD2|TRBV11-3|NA|TRBJ2-1
TGTGCCAGCAGCGTGACTAGCGGCTACAATGAGCAGTTCTTC
CASSVTSGYNEQFF
>TRBD1|TRBV2|NA|TRBJ2-7
TGTGCCAGCTGGGACAGGACCTACGAGCAGTACTTC
CASWDRTYEQYF
>NA|TRBV4-1|few|TRBJ1-5
TGCGCCAGCAGAACAGATTATCAGCCCCAGCATTTT
CASRTDYQPQHF
>TRBD1|TRBV28|NA|TRBJ2-4
TGTGCCAGCTTTGCCCGGGACAGGGTCTACTCGGCCAAAAACATTCAGTACTTC
CASFARDRVYSAKNIQYF
>NA|TRBV28|NA|TRBJ1-4
TGTGCCAGCAGTTTAACCCGACGGGAACTGTTTTTT
CASSLTRRELFF
>NA|TRBV2|NA|TRBJ1-1
TGTGCCAGCAGTGAAGGGACGGGCAACACTGAAGCTTTCTTT
CASSEGTGNTEAFF
>NA|TRBV30|many|TRBJ2-6
TGTGCCTGGATGGGCTCTGGGGCCAACGTCCTGACTTTC
CAWMGSGANVLTF
>NA|TRBV28|NA|TRBJ1-5
TGTGCCAGCAGTTTATTGGTGGGCAATCAGCCCCAGCATTTT
CASSLLVGNQPQHF
>TRBD1|TRBV30|few|TRBJ1-1
TGTGCCTGGAGTTCGACAGGGAGCGCTTTCTTT
CAWSSTGSAFF
>NA|TRBV10-3|NA|TRBJ2-7
TGTGCCATCAGCCCCAGAACAGTCTCGGGCGAGCAGTACTTC
CAISPRTVSGEQYF
>NA|TRBV5-1|NA|TRBJ1-5
TGCGCCAGCAGCCAGTTTAGCAATCAGCCCCAGCATTTT
CASSQFSNQPQHF
>NA|TRBV30|NA|TRBJ1-5
TGTGCCTGGACCGGTCGGGGAAGCAATCAGCCCCAGCATTTT
CAWTGRGSNQPQHF
>NA|TRBV5-1|NA|TRBJ2-5
TGCGCCAGCAGCTTGGGGGGTCTTGGGGAGACCCAGTACTTC
CASSLGGLGETQYF
>TRBD1|TRBV18|NA|TRBJ2-1
TGTGCCAGCTCACCGGGACAGGGGAATTACAATGAGCAGTTCTTC
CASSPGQGNYNEQFF
>TRBD1|TRBV11-2|NA|TRBJ2-7
TGTGCCAGCAGCCCTCAACAGGGGACCTACGAGCAGTACTTC
CASSPQQGTYEQYF
>NA|TRBV10-3|NA|TRBJ1-5
TGTGCCATCAGCGACAGTCACAATCAGCCCCAGCATTTT
CAISDSHNQPQHF
>NA|TRBV27|NA|TRBJ1-5
TGTGCCAGCAGGGACTTAGGTGGAGGTCAGCCCCAGCATTTT
CASRDLGGGQPQHF
>NA|TRBV11-2|NA|TRBJ2-7
TGTGCCAGCAGCTTAGATCGGCGGCAGAACTTC
CASSLDRRQNF
>NA|TRBV7-3|NA|TRBJ1-5
TGTGCCAGCAGCTGGGGCTGGGACACATGCTGGGGGCGGCCCCAGCATTTT
CASSWGWDTCWGRPQHF
>NA|TRBV15|NA|TRBJ2-1
TGTGCCACCAGCAGATCCCTAGCAGGTAAAAGCTACAATGAGCAGTTCTTC
CATSRSLAGKSYNEQFF